This T cell receptor (beta chain) was observed in a study of T cell responses to AZD1222 COVID-19 vaccine. Deletions cut 4 bases from V and 8 bases from J, with 30 bases between. The CDR3 consists of 18 residues. Germline CDR1 is MDHEN and CDR2 is SYDVKM. Only one count was recorded for this clone. The antigen is unknown. Sequenced by immunoSEQ multiplex PCR; TCRdb stores in-frame clones only, minus some. This table has 100,000 to 120,000 clones, roughly nine tenths appearing once. Study results and caveats: Donors, mostly white British, included more females; clonal diversity was possibly underestimated. The study reported that nearly half of spike-specific TCRs target unmutated variant regions. Sampling that yielded the repertoires occurred only after the peak T cell response.

The chain links TRBV28 to TRBJ2-7; perhaps TRBD2 as D (6 bases). The TCR originated in an adult who received the AZD1222 COVID-19 vaccine. Specimen: peripheral blood, collected 28 days after the second AZD1222 dose. The CDR3 nucleotides read TGTGCCAGCAGTTCCCCTGAAGGGGAAGGCCGAGGGACTCCTAAGCAGTACTTC. Its translation: CASSSPEGEGRGTPKQYF.